The 9 T cell receptor beta chains listed next were all sequenced from one sample in a study of T cells after yellow fever vaccination. TCRdb re-analysed the 5' RACE reads in MiXCR, keeping a single row per CDR3 protein. The data show about 300,000 distinct CDR3 sequences, with less than 9.5% seen just once and around 3.5% held by the top ten. Sequenced here: CD4+ T cells sorted from PBMCs, sampled 5 days after the yellow fever booster vaccination. The receptors originated from a man between 18 and 29 years old who received the YFV17D yellow fever vaccine.

V and J are TRBV28 and TRBJ2-1; D is perhaps TRBD2 (6 bases). V was trimmed by 7 bases and J by 0 bases, leaving 19 bases between them. CDR3 size: 17 residues. Germline loops: CDR1 MDHEN, CDR2 SYDVKM. The CDR3 bases are TGTGCCAGCACGCGGGGATCATCCCTGAGCTCCTACAATGAGCAGTTCTTC. Protein: CASTRGSSLSSYNEQFF.

The chain links TRBV3-1 to TRBJ2-1; TRBD1 matches 8 bases. V trimming: 0 bases; J trimming: 9 bases; junction bases outside the gene matches: 10. The CDR3 covers 16 residues. The germline CDR1 and CDR2 sequences are LGHDT and YNNKEL (reference sequence). CDR3 sequence: CASSQEARGRRGEQFF. The CDR3 bases are TGTGCCAGCAGCCAAGAGGCCAGGGGGCGGCGCGGTGAGCAGTTCTTC.

The gene calls are TRBV7-9 and TRBJ1-1; 7 bases map to TRBD1. The CDR3 is 15 amino acids. With V trimmed by 5 bases and J by 2 bases, 8 bases remained unmatched. Germline values: CDR1 SEHNR, CDR2 FQNEAQ (reference sequence). The CDR3 DNA is TGTGCCAGCAGCCGCCAGGGGGGGAGAAACACTGAAGCTTTCTTT. Its protein is CASSRQGGRNTEAFF.

Ten or more counts support this clonotype. The V call is TRBV5-1, the J call TRBJ1-1; 10 nucleotides match TRBD1. The junction had 10 bases not matched to a gene; V was cut back by 4 bases and J by 10 bases. The germline CDR1 and CDR2 sequences are SGHRS and YFSETQ. This CDR3 comprises 14 residues. CDR3: CASSIPGQGRGAFF. Here the CDR3 DNA reads TGCGCCAGCAGCATTCCGGGACAGGGGAGAGGAGCTTTCTTT.

The rearrangement links TRBV24-1 to TRBJ2-5, with D hard to call. The CDR3 is made up of 14 amino acids. Germline loops: CDR1 KGHDR, CDR2 SFDVKD. V lost 4 bases, J lost 5 bases, and 13 bases lay in between. The CDR3 loop is CATSDPTPPETQYF. CDR3 in DNA: TGTGCCACCAGTGACCCCACACCGCCGGAGACCCAGTACTTC.

As DNA, the CDR3 is TGCAGTGCTAGAGCGGATAGCAATCAGCCCCAGCATTTT. Translated, it gives CSARADSNQPQHF. The chain carries TRBV20-1 and TRBJ1-5; D gene unclear. V was cut by 1 base and J by 0 bases, with 4 bases left in between. CDR1 is DFQATT, CDR2 SNEGSKA, per germline (reference sequence). The CDR3 consists of 13 residues.

This clonotype showed up just a few times. The chain carries TRBV7-9 and TRBJ2-7; tentatively, D is TRBD2 (6 bases). V was trimmed by 4 bases and J by 5 bases, leaving 15 bases between them. The CDR3 is 14 amino acids. CDR1 and CDR2 (germline): SEHNR, FQNEAQ (reference sequence). CDR3 DNA: TGTGCCAGCAGCTGGGGGACTGCCGGGGACGAGCAGTACGTC. Amino acids: CASSWGTAGDEQYV.

The CDR3 region is CASSLLRETNTEAFF. The CDR3 coding sequence is TGTGCCAGCAGTCTCCTCAGGGAAACGAACACTGAAGCTTTCTTT. The chain joins TRBV6-2 or TRBV6-3 to TRBJ1-1, with D tentatively TRBD1 (5 bases). The germline gives CDR1 MNHEY, CDR2 SVGEGT. There are 15 residues in the CDR3. V was cut by 5 bases and J by 1 base, with 14 bases left in between.

The chain combines TRBV10-3 with TRBJ1-4; D perhaps matches TRBD1 (6 bases). CDR1 ENHRY and CDR2 SYGVKD come from the germline V gene. Trimming took 10 bases from V and 1 from J, leaving 7 bases between them. The CDR3 covers 12 residues. CDR3 region: CASRGTNEKLFF. The DNA of the CDR3 is TGTGCCAGCAGGGGAACTAATGAAAAACTGTTTTTT.